This TCR beta chain was found in a study of PD-1 blockade in classical Hodgkin lymphoma. Time point here: cycle 4 day 1 (C4D1), after 5 to 7 weeks of nivolumab. Brentuximab vedotin exposure varied among the patients, all of whom had relapsed after autologous stem cell transplantation. V dropped 6 bases and J dropped 1 base, with 13 bases sitting between them. The CDR3 has 16 amino acids. In germline, CDR1 is MDHEN, CDR2 SYDVKM. Clones were sequenced by immunoSEQ multiplex PCR, and TCRdb holds only the in-frame ones, with some missing. The sample lists 100,000 or so clones, 85% to 95% occurring once. The TCR was taken from a human donor with classical Hodgkin lymphoma. V usage is TRBV28 and J usage is TRBJ2-6, with D unresolved. Sequences were derived from peripheral blood mononuclear cells (PBMCs), sampled before the fourth cycle of nivolumab. This CDR3 is CASRPTGGSGANVLTF. The CDR3 region has the DNA TGTGCCAGCAGACCGACGGGTGGGTCTGGGGCCAACGTCCTGACTTTC.